These 3 T cell receptor beta chains share one sample of origin, sequenced in a study of T cells in Graves' hyperthyroidism and ophthalmopathy. Amplification targeted TCR beta CDR3 regions from RNA transcripts. TCR CDR3 underwent first-round RT-PCR with the HTBI primer set. TCRdb recomputed calls from the multiplex PCR reads with MiXCR, one row per CDR3 protein. The data contain more than 350,000 distinct CDR3 sequences, approximately 18% of them seen just once; the ten biggest clones take up 30% to 35%. Sequencing input: blood. Receptors originate from a woman aged 25 to 45 with Graves' hyperthyroidism that later progressed to Graves' ophthalmopathy.

A few counts support this clonotype. The chain joins TRBV27 to TRBJ2-6; D is uncertain. CDR3 length: 18 residues. Looked up from germline, CDR1 is MNHEY and CDR2 is SMNVEV (reference sequence). V lost 0 bases to trimming and J lost 0 bases, with 12 bases between them. The CDR3 sequence: CASSLSFGRTSGANVLTF. CDR3 nucleotides: TGTGCCAGCAGTTTATCATTCGGACGTACCTCTGGGGCCAACGTCCTGACTTTC.

This clonotype was seen at least ten times. The chain recombines TRBV28 with TRBJ2-5, with D uncertain. Germline V gene sequence: CDR1 MDHEN, CDR2 SYDVKM. Trimming removed 3 bases at V and 4 bases at J, with 6 bases between. The CDR3 contains 12 residues. CDR3 nucleotides: TGTGCCAGCAGTTTTCTCCGAGAGACCCAGTACTTC. This sequence encodes CASSFLRETQYF.

This clonotype has only a few counts. The chain carries TRBV6-5 and TRBJ1-2, with a possible D match to TRBD1 (6 bases). Germline V CDR1 and CDR2: MNHEY, SVGAGI. Deletions cut 6 bases from V and 3 bases from J, with 14 bases between. This CDR3 is 14 amino acids long. This chain's CDR3 is CASRYGQFHYGYTF. For the CDR3, the DNA is TGTGCCAGCAGATACGGACAGTTCCACTATGGCTACACCTTC.